This T cell receptor beta chain is drawn from a study of OX40 agonist ivuxolimab in advanced cancers. TCRdb's table, derived via immunoSEQ multiplex PCR, lists solely in-frame clones and lacks some. The table includes roughly 87,000 clones, 92% detected once. Any history of autoimmune disease or systemic immunosuppression disqualified patients. Study-wide points: Dosing at 0.1 to 3.0 mg/kg was accompanied by clonal expansion of CD4+ and CD8+ blood T cells by week 6.

The CDR3 loop spans 15 amino acids. Germline assignment: CDR1 SGHTS and CDR2 YDEGEE. V was cut by 1 base and J by 5 bases, with 14 bases left in between. On this clone: What it binds is unknown.

The chain couples TRBV5-8 to TRBJ2-3; D possibly corresponds to TRBD2 (6 bases). Sequences were derived from CD4+ or CD8+ T cells sorted from blood, sampled in a trial of the OX40 agonist ivuxolimab. This TCR was recovered from an adult with an advanced solid tumor such as melanoma, head and neck, liver or kidney cancer. The CDR3 nucleotides are TGTGCCAGCAGCTTGAGTTCACTAGCTGGAGATACGCAGTATTTT. Encoded protein: CASSLSSLAGDTQYF.